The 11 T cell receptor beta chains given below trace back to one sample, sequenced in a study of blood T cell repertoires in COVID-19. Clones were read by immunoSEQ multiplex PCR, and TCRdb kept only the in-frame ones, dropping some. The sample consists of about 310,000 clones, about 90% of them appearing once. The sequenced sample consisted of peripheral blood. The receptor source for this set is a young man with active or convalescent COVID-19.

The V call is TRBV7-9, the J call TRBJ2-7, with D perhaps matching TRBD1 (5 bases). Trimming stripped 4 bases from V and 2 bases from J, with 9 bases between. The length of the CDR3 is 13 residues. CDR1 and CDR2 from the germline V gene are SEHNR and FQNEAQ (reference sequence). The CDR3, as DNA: TGTGCCAGCAGCTCACGGACACCCTACGAGCAGTACTTC. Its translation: CASSSRTPYEQYF.

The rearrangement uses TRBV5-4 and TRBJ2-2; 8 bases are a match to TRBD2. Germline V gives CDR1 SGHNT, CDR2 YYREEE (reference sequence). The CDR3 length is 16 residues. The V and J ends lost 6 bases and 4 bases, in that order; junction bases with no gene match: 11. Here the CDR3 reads CASNAGGAYGTGELFF. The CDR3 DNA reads TGTGCCAGCAACGCCGGGGGGGCGTATGGCACCGGGGAGCTGTTTTTT.

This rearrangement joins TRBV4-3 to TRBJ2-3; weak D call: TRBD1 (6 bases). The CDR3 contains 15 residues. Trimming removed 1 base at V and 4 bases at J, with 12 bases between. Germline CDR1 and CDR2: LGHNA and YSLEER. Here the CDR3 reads CASSQVDSSSDTQYF. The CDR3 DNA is TGCGCCAGCAGCCAAGTGGACAGTTCGTCAGATACGCAGTATTTT.

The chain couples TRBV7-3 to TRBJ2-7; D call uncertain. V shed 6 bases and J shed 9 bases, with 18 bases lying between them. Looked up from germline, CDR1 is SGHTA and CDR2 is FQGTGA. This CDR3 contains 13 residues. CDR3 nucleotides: TGTGCCAGCAGTCCAACGGCCGCGACGGGGCAGTACTTC. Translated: CASSPTAATGQYF. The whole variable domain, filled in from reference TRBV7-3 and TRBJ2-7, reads GAGVSQTPSNKVTEKGKYVELRCDPISGHTALYWYRQSLGQGPEFLIYFQGTGAADDSGLPNDRFFAVRPEGSVSTLKIQRTERGDSAVYLCASSPTAATGQYFGPGTRLTVT.

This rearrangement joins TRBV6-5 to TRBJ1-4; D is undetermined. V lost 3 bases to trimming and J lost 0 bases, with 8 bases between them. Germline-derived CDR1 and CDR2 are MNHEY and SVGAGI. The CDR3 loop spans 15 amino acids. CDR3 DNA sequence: TGTGCCAGCAGTTATGCGTTTGCAACTAATGAAAAACTGTTTTTT. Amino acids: CASSYAFATNEKLFF.

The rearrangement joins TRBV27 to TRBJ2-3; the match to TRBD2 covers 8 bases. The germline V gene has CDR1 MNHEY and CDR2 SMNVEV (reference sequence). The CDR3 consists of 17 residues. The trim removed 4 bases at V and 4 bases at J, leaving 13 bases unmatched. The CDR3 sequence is CASSSPLAGGGADTQYF. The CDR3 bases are TGTGCCAGCAGTTCCCCCCTGGCGGGAGGAGGCGCAGATACGCAGTATTTT.

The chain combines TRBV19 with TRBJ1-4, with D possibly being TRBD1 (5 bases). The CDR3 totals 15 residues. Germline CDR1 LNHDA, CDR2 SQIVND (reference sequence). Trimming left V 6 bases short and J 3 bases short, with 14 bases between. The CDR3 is CASSTTTEANEKLFF. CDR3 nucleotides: TGTGCCAGTAGCACTACGACAGAGGCTAATGAAAAACTGTTTTTT.

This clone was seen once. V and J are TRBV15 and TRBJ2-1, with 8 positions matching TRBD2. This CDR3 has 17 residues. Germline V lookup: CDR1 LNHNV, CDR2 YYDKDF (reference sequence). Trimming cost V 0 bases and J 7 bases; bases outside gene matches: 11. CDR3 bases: TGTGCCACCAGCAGAGATTTTATGCGGGGGGAGAGGAATGAGCAGTTCTTC. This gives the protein CATSRDFMRGERNEQFF.

CDR3 region: CASSTPGTMKQYF. The CDR3 DNA reads as TGTGCCAGTAGTACTCCCGGGACAATGAAGCAGTACTTC. This chain uses TRBV19 with TRBJ2-7; a weak D match, TRBD1 (6 bases). Germline-derived CDR1 and CDR2 are LNHDA and SQIVND (reference sequence). V lost 4 bases to trimming and J lost 8 bases, with 15 bases between them. The CDR3 length is 13 residues.

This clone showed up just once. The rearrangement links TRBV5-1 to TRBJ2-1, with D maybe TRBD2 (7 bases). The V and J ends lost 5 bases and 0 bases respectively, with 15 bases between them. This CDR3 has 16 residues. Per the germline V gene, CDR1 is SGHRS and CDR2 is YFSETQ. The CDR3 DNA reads TGCGCCAGCAGACGAGGGGGGGCCAGCTCCTACAATGAGCAGTTCTTC. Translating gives CASRRGGASSYNEQFF.

CDR3 in amino acids: CASNLVVRNGYYGYTF. CDR3 sequence (DNA): TGTGCCAGCAACTTAGTAGTGAGGAATGGGTACTATGGCTACACCTTC. This chain links TRBV21-1 with TRBJ1-2. TRBV21-1 is described as a pseudogene. The CDR3 is made up of 16 amino acids.